This entry lists 19 T cell receptor beta chains sequenced from one sample in a study of blood T cell repertoires in COVID-19. Libraries were prepared by immunoSEQ multiplex PCR; TCRdb keeps only in-frame clonotypes and omits some of them. Of about 350,000 clones listed, about 88% are singletons. The specimen sequenced was PBMCs or T cells enriched from blood (not recorded which). The receptors here all came from a woman aged 30 to 39 who had been exposed to COVID-19.

The chain combines TRBV30 with TRBJ1-1; TRBD1 is a possible D gene (6 bases). CDR1 is GTSNPN, CDR2 SVGIG, per germline (reference sequence). The CDR3 has 13 amino acids. The V gene lost 0 bases and the J gene lost 3 bases, with 8 bases spanning the gap. CDR3 DNA sequence: TGTGCCTGGAGTGTGCAGGGGCACACTGAAGCTTTCTTT. This gives the protein CAWSVQGHTEAFF.

The chain employs TRBV7-6 and TRBJ2-1, with a tentative D call TRBD2 (5 bases). Germline assignment: CDR1 SGHVS and CDR2 FNYEAQ. The CDR3 runs to 18 residues. Deletions cut 1 base from V and 0 bases from J, with 16 bases between. CDR3 residues: CASSLGVGSGSSYNEQFF. The CDR3 DNA sequence: TGTGCCAGCAGCTTAGGGGTGGGGTCGGGGAGCTCCTACAATGAGCAGTTCTTC.

This clone is a singleton in its sample. The rearrangement uses TRBV18 and TRBJ1-3; a weak D match, TRBD1 (5 bases). This CDR3 comprises 15 residues. Germline lookup yields CDR1 KGHSH and CDR2 LQKENI. Trimming took off 2 bases at V and 0 bases at J, with 8 bases between the two ends. The CDR3 here is CASSPDSSSGNTIYF. DNA of the CDR3: TGTGCCAGCTCACCAGACAGCAGCTCTGGAAACACCATATATTTT.

The chain links TRBV11-2 to TRBJ1-4; 9 nucleotides align to TRBD1. CDR1 and CDR2 from the germline V gene are SGHAT and FQNNGV. CDR3 size: 16 residues. With V trimmed by 3 bases and J by 7 bases, 9 bases remained unmatched. The CDR3: CASSFRDRVDSEKLFF. The CDR3 region has the DNA TGTGCCAGCAGCTTCCGGGACAGGGTTGATAGTGAAAAACTGTTTTTT.

This clone was observed a single time. The rearrangement uses TRBV18 and TRBJ2-5; no definite D call. Looked up from germline, CDR1 is KGHSH and CDR2 is LQKENI. V gave up 3 bases and J gave up 3 bases, with 11 bases separating them. The CDR3 has 14 amino acids. The chain's CDR3 is CASSPPVREETQYF. The CDR3 DNA sequence: TGTGCCAGCTCACCGCCGGTTAGAGAAGAGACCCAGTACTTC. The full variable domain, completed using reference TRBV18 and TRBJ2-5, is NAGVMQNPRHLVRRRGQEARLRCSPMKGHSHVYWYRQLPEEGLKFMVYLQKENIIDESGMPKERFSAEFPKEGPSILRIQQVVRGDSAAYFCASSPPVREETQYFGPGTRLLVL.

The J gene is TRBJ1-5, the V gene TRBV28, with 9 bases fitting TRBD1. V lost 4 bases and J lost 6; bases outside the gene matches: 16. Germline lookup yields CDR1 MDHEN and CDR2 SYDVKM. The CDR3 sequence is 18 residues long. The CDR3 sequence: CASSSQLERTGERQPQHF. The CDR3 DNA follows: TGTGCCAGCAGTTCCCAACTTGAAAGGACAGGGGAACGTCAGCCCCAGCATTTT.

The chain links TRBV18 to TRBJ1-2; 9 bases match TRBD1. CDR3 length equals 16 residues. With V trimmed by 3 bases and J by 5 bases, 10 bases remained unmatched. Germline V gene data show CDR1 as KGHSH and CDR2 as LQKENI. CDR3 protein: CASSPGQGSSLYGYTF. Here the CDR3 DNA reads TGTGCCAGCTCACCTGGACAGGGGTCATCCTTATATGGCTACACCTTC.

The chain has TRBV30 and TRBJ2-1; 12 positions match TRBD2. V gave up 1 base and J gave up 7 bases; unmatched junction bases: 11. CDR1 is GTSNPN and CDR2 is SVGIG in the germline V gene (reference sequence). This CDR3 has 17 amino acids. The CDR3 reads CAWSAYPLAGGPNEQFF. The CDR3 nucleotides are TGTGCCTGGAGTGCATATCCTCTAGCGGGAGGGCCGAATGAGCAGTTCTTC.

The CDR3 bases are TGTGCCTGGAAACCAGGGGGCAAGGAAAAACTGTTTTTT. It yields the protein CAWKPGGKEKLFF. The chain uses TRBV30 and TRBJ1-4, with 8 bases lining up with TRBD1. J gave up 8 bases and V 4 bases, and 6 bases lay outside the gene matches. The CDR3 contains 13 residues. In germline, CDR1 is GTSNPN, CDR2 SVGIG (reference sequence).

This clone has a single count. J is TRBJ2-5 and V is TRBV2, with 13 bases aligning to TRBD2. Germline trimming cut 7 bases from V and 4 bases from J; bases unmatched to any gene: 12. The germline CDR1 and CDR2 sequences are SNHLY and FYNNEI. CDR3 length: 17 amino acids. Here the CDR3 reads CASTEGLAGAGRETQYF. The CDR3 DNA reads as TGTGCCAGCACAGAAGGACTAGCGGGAGCTGGGAGAGAGACCCAGTACTTC.

This rearrangement joins TRBV28 to TRBJ2-7, with TRBD2 matching 8 bases. The germline V gene has CDR1 MDHEN and CDR2 SYDVKM. The CDR3 sequence is 15 residues long. With 2 bases clipped from V and 3 bases from J, the junction kept 6 bases outside the gene matches. CDR3 bases: TGTGCCAGCAGTTTAACCGGGACTAGAGTCTACGAGCAGTACTTC. It encodes CASSLTGTRVYEQYF.

The V and J genes are TRBV9 and TRBJ2-7; D uncertain. Germline V lookup: CDR1 SGDLS, CDR2 YYNGEE. Trimming took 3 bases from V and 5 from J, leaving 18 bases between them. This CDR3 contains 15 residues. The CDR3 DNA is TGTGCCAGCAGCGGGCCTGGGCAGCCGATGCACGAGCAGTACTTC. Its protein product is CASSGPGQPMHEQYF.

In its sample, this clone was seen a few times. This chain connects TRBV3-1 (or the pseudogene TRBV3-2) to TRBJ1-2, with TRBD1 identical over 7 bases. CDR1 is LGHDT, CDR2 YNNKEL, per germline (reference sequence). The CDR3 has 16 amino acids. Trimming took 2 bases from V and 0 from J; bases not matched to a gene: 6. CDR3 region: CASSQTSGQANYGYTF. The CDR3, as DNA: TGTGCCAGCAGCCAAACCAGCGGACAGGCTAACTATGGCTACACCTTC.

This chain links TRBV27 with TRBJ2-1, with 10 nucleotides matching TRBD2. V lost 1 base, J lost 2 bases, and 2 bases stayed unmatched. This CDR3 spans 16 amino acids. CDR1 is MNHEY, CDR2 SMNVEV, per germline (reference sequence). The CDR3 reads CASSLWLAGAYNEQFF. The CDR3 DNA reads TGTGCCAGCAGTTTATGGCTAGCGGGAGCCTACAATGAGCAGTTCTTC.

This clone was detected only once. The V call is TRBV6-5, the J call TRBJ2-3; no definite D call. V was trimmed by 8 bases and J by 6 bases, leaving 9 bases between them. This CDR3 contains 11 residues. Germline values: CDR1 MNHEY, CDR2 SVGAGI. The CDR3 reads CASLFRDTQYF. CDR3 DNA sequence: TGTGCCAGCCTCTTTCGGGATACGCAGTATTTT.

The rearrangement links TRBV11-2 to TRBJ2-3, with 8 bases identical to TRBD2. Germline-derived CDR1 and CDR2 are SGHAT and FQNNGV. The CDR3 length is 14 residues. Trimming cost V 5 bases and J 8 bases; bases outside gene matches: 9. The CDR3 DNA is TGTGCCAGCAGCCCAAACCTCGGGGGGGGTACGCAGTATTTT. Protein product: CASSPNLGGGTQYF. The full variable domain, its missing parts supplied by reference TRBV11-2 and TRBJ2-3, is EAGVAQSPRYKIIEKRQSVAFWCNPISGHATLYWYQQILGQGPKLLIQFQNNGVVDDSQLPKDRFSAERLKGVDSTLKIQPAKLEDSAVYLCASSPNLGGGTQYFGPGTRLTVL.

The chain links TRBV7-3 to TRBJ1-6; D unresolved. CDR3 length equals 16 residues. V lost 0 bases and J 2 bases, leaving 8 bases between the germline ends. The germline gives CDR1 SGHTA, CDR2 FQGTGA. The CDR3 coding sequence is TGTGCCAGCAGCTTAACGGGCCGGACCTATAATTCACCCCTCCACTTT. It yields the protein CASSLTGRTYNSPLHF.

CDR3 region: CASSPGAGANVLTF. The CDR3 DNA is TGTGCCAGCAGCCCAGGGGCTGGGGCCAACGTCCTGACTTTC. The rearrangement joins TRBV3-1 (or the pseudogene TRBV3-2) to TRBJ2-6, with TRBD1 as a possible D gene (6 bases). Germline loops: CDR1 LGHDT, CDR2 YNNKEL (reference sequence). The CDR3 has 14 residues. V lost 4 bases and J 2 bases, leaving 6 bases between the germline ends.

This clone was seen a single time. CDR3 bases: TGCGCCAGCAGCTTGTATACGGACAGGGTTTTATCTGAAGCTTTCTTT. This codes for CASSLYTDRVLSEAFF. The chain joins TRBV5-1 to TRBJ1-1; 8 bases match TRBD1. This CDR3 contains 16 residues. The germline gives CDR1 SGHRS, CDR2 YFSETQ. J was trimmed by 6 bases and V by 1 base; bases with no gene match: 11.